Listed here are 9 T cell receptor beta chains from one sample, sequenced in a study of T cell changes during pregnancy in multiple sclerosis. Produced via immunoSEQ multiplex PCR; TCRdb's table is partial and in-frame only. The data hold 15,000 to 20,000 clones, with about nine tenths observed a single time. Here the sequenced sample was CD8+ T cells from peripheral blood mononuclear cells, taken in the third trimester of pregnancy. These receptors originate from a female donor in good health, enrolled as a control in a pregnancy study.

J is TRBJ2-5 and V is TRBV27; 7 bases fit TRBD1. Germline V gives CDR1 MNHEY, CDR2 SMNVEV (reference sequence). The trim removed 5 bases at V and 1 base at J, leaving 4 bases unmatched. This CDR3 comprises 14 residues. The CDR3 nucleotides are TGTGCCAGCAGTCTAGGGACAGCCCAAGAGACCCAGTACTTC. Its translation: CASSLGTAQETQYF.

V is TRBV14 and J is TRBJ1-2; no reliable D call. Trimming removed 0 bases from V and 9 bases from J, with 11 bases in between. This CDR3 is built from 13 residues. Germline V gives CDR1 SGHDN, CDR2 FVKESK. CDR3 bases: TGTGCCAGCAGCCAAGATCGGCGGGAGAGCTACACCTTC. Translating gives CASSQDRRESYTF. Together with reference TRBV14 and TRBJ1-2, the CDR3 gives the full variable domain: EAGVTQFPSHSVIEKGQTVTLRCDPISGHDNLYWYRRVMGKEIKFLLHFVKESKQDESGMPNNRFLAERTGGTYSTLKVQPAELEDSGVYFCASSQDRRESYTFGSGTRLTVV.

V and J are TRBV11-1 and TRBJ1-1; tentatively, D is TRBD1 (5 bases). This CDR3 has 13 amino acids. The V gene's germline CDR1 is SGHAT and CDR2 FQDESV (reference sequence). V was clipped by 0 bases and J by 5 bases, with 7 bases between them. The CDR3, as DNA: TGTGCCAGCAGCTTAGCGTCAGGGACTGAAGCTTTCTTT. Translating gives CASSLASGTEAFF.

The CDR3 DNA reads as TGTGCCAGTAGTACCCTCCCGGGACAGGGAGTGAGGACTGAAGCTTTCTTT. This translates into CASSTLPGQGVRTEAFF. This chain connects TRBV19 to TRBJ1-1, with 9 positions matching TRBD1. J was trimmed by 5 bases and V by 4 bases; bases with no gene match: 14. Looked up from germline, CDR1 is LNHDA and CDR2 is SQIVND (reference sequence). The CDR3 spans 17 residues.

This clone was detected only once. V is TRBV30 and J is TRBJ1-2, with unresolved D. V was clipped by 0 bases and J by 2 bases, with 7 bases between them. Germline V CDR1 and CDR2: GTSNPN, SVGIG (reference sequence). CDR3 length: 13 amino acids. CDR3 region: CAWSVLPNYGYTF. The CDR3, as DNA: TGTGCCTGGAGTGTACTGCCCAACTATGGCTACACCTTC.

The count of this clone is one. The rearrangement links TRBV18 to TRBJ1-1; 8 positions match TRBD1. Germline CDR1 reads KGHSH; CDR2 reads LQKENI. This CDR3 spans 16 amino acids. After removal of 7 bases from V and 1 base from J, the junction contained 11 bases not matched to a gene. CDR3 nucleotide sequence: TGTGCCAGCTTTCCGACAGGGGCTGGGAGGAACACTGAAGCTTTCTTT. Its protein product is CASFPTGAGRNTEAFF. Looking up the rest from reference TRBV18 and TRBJ1-1 gives the full variable domain: NAGVMQNPRHLVRRRGQEARLRCSPMKGHSHVYWYRQLPEEGLKFMVYLQKENIIDESGMPKERFSAEFPKEGPSILRIQQVVRGDSAAYFCASFPTGAGRNTEAFFGQGTRLTVV.

The rearrangement joins TRBV28 to TRBJ2-7, with 7 bases fitting TRBD1. This CDR3 is built from 14 residues. CDR1 is MDHEN and CDR2 is SYDVKM in the germline V gene. V dropped 5 bases and J dropped 0; count of bases not matched to a gene: 4. The CDR3 DNA reads as TGTGCCAGCAGTATCGACAGGGTCTCCTACGAGCAGTACTTC. It yields the protein CASSIDRVSYEQYF.

This clone occurred once. The J gene is TRBJ2-7, the V gene TRBV6-5; 7 bases align to TRBD1. The CDR3 length is 15 residues. The junction had 6 bases not matched to a gene; V was cut back by 2 bases and J by 2 bases. In germline, CDR1 is MNHEY, CDR2 SVGAGI. This chain's CDR3 is CASSYGDRSTYEQYF. In nucleotides, the CDR3 is TGTGCCAGCAGTTACGGGGACAGATCCACCTACGAGCAGTACTTC.

The chain recombines TRBV5-4 with TRBJ2-2, with 16 nucleotides matching TRBD2. This CDR3 has 18 residues. Germline V gene data show CDR1 as SGHNT and CDR2 as YYREEE (reference sequence). V trimming: 4 bases; J trimming: 0 bases; junction bases outside the gene matches: 3. CDR3 nucleotides: TGTGCCAGCAGCGAGGGACTAGCGGGGGGGTCGAACACCGGGGAGCTGTTTTTT. This encodes CASSEGLAGGSNTGELFF.